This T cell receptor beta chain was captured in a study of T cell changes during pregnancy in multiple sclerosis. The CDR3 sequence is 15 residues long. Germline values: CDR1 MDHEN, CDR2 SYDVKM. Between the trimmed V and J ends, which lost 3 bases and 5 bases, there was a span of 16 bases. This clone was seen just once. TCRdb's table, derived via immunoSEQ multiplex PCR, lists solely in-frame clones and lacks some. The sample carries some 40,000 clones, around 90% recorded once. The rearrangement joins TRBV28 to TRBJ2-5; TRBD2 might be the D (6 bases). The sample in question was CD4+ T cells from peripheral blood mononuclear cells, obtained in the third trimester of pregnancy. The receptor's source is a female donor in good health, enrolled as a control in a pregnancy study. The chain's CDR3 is CASSFAGLGGETQYF. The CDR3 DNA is TGTGCCAGCAGTTTTGCGGGGCTGGGTGGGGAGACCCAGTACTTC. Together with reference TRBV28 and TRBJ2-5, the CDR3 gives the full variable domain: DVKVTQSSRYLVKRTGEKVFLECVQDMDHENMFWYRQDPGLGLRLIYFSYDVKMKEKGDIPEGYSVSREKKERFSLILESASTNQTSMYLCASSFAGLGGETQYFGPGTRLLVL.